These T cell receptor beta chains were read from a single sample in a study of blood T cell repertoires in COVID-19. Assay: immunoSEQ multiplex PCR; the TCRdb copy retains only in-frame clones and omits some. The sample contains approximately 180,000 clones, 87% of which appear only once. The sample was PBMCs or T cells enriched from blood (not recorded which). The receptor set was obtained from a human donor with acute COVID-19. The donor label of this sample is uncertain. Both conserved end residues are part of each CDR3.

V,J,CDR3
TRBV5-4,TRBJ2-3,CASSLNRGGRGDTQYF
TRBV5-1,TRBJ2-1,CASSPGLAGGPLWQFF
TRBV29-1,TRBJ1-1,CSVEVKPNTEAFF
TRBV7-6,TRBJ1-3,CASSLAPTGVGNTIYF
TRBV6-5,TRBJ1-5,CASRGQGGQPQHF
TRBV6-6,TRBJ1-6,CASSLRDRGLSSYNSPLHF
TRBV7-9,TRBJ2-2,CASSFKGIDTGELFF
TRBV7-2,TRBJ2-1,CASSFADRGREQFF
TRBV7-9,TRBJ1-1,CASSLTGTLTEAFF
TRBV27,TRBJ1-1,CASRSRQGGPEAFF
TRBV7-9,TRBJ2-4,CASSLVDRGVVKNIQYF
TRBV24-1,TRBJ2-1,CATSDSWTGPYNEQFF
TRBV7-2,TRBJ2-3,CASSGTSGLSTDTQYF
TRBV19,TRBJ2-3,CASSPLAGGSDTQYF
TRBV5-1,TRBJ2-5,CASSLDFRHGEETQYF
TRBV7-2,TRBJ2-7,CASSKTGAYEQYF
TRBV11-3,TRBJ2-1,CASSPPGGNEQFF
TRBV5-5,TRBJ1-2,CASSFSYGYTF
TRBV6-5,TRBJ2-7,CASTDRVRYEQYF
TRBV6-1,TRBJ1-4,CASSDRGKEKLFF
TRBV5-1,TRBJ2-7,CASSLGTGEAYEQYF
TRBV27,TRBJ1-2,CASSLLYRGTRWTGYTF
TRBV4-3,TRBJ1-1,CASSQDTLNTEAFF
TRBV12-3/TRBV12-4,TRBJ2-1,CASSPIVYNEQFF
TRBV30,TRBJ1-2,CAWKAGNVGGYTF
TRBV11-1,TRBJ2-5,CASSLLEGGGKTQYF
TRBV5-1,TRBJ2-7,CASTLRRGGPYYEQYF
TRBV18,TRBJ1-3,CASSPPFGNTIYF
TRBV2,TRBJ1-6,CASSYKTGDNSPLHF
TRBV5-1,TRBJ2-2,CASSYIQASGELFF
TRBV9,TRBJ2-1,CASSVGTGTGNNEQFF
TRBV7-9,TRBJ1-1,CASSDRQGPALEAFF
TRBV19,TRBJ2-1,CASSINPASGGYLYNEQFF
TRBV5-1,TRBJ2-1,CASSLEEGGSHNEQFF
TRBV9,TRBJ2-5,CASSVGDRGSSETQYF
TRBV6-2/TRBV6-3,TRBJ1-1,CASSKDRGNTEAFF
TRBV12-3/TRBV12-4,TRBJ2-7,CASSQLLYEQYF